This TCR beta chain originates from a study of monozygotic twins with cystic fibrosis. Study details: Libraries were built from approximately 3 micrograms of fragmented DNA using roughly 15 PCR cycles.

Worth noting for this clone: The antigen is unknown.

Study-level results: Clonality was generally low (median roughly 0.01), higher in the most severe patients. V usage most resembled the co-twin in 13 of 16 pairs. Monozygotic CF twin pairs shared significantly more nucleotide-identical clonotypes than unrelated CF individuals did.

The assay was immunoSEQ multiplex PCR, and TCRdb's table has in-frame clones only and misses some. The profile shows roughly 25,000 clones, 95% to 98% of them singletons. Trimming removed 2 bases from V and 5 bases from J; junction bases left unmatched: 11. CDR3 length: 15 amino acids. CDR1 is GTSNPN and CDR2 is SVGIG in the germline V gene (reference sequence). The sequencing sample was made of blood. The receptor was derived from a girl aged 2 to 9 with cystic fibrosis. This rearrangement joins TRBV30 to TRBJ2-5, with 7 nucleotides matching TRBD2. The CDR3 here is CAWSLPREGRETQYF. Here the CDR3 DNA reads TGTGCCTGGAGTCTCCCAAGGGAGGGGAGGGAGACCCAGTACTTC.